Below, one TCR beta chain is given with its context. These data are taken from a study of OX40 agonist ivuxolimab in advanced cancers. Libraries were prepared by immunoSEQ multiplex PCR; TCRdb keeps only in-frame clonotypes and omits some of them. Of roughly 48,000 clones listed, about 88% were seen once; the top ten hold 1% to 1.3%. From germline, CDR1 is SNHLY and CDR2 FYNNEI. CDR3 length: 14 residues. V was pared by 0 bases and J by 7 bases, with 10 bases between. The sequences come from CD4+ or CD8+ T cells sorted from blood, collected in a trial of the OX40 agonist ivuxolimab. The chain employs TRBV2 and TRBJ1-5; perhaps TRBD1 as D (6 bases). The sequence came from an adult with an advanced solid tumor such as melanoma, head and neck, liver or kidney cancer. The CDR3 here is CASSEATGGQPQHF. CDR3 in DNA: TGTGCCAGCAGTGAAGCTACGGGGGGCCAGCCCCAGCATTTT.